The T cell receptor beta chain under discussion was sequenced for a study of PD-1 blockade in classical Hodgkin lymphoma. The time point here: cycle 4 day 1 (C4D1), after 5 to 7 weeks of nivolumab. Patients all relapsed after autologous stem cell transplantation, and there was variation in brentuximab vedotin exposure. Patients reached a best response of complete response, partial response or progressive disease. In its sample, this clone was seen once. The antigen remains unidentified. CDR3 length equals 16 residues. The germline V gene has CDR1 SEHNR and CDR2 FQNEAQ (reference sequence). The germline V and J ends were trimmed by 5 bases and 4 bases, with 18 bases remaining between them. The table came from immunoSEQ multiplex PCR; TCRdb's copy has only in-frame clones and leaves some out. The sample carries 80,000 to 100,000 clones, under 95% recorded once. Points from the study as a whole: In CD4+ cells, TCR diversity went up significantly by C4D1, but in CD8+ cells it did not. In newly diagnosed patients, baseline TCR diversity was reportedly below that of healthy donors. Those achieving complete response showed baseline diversity like newly diagnosed patients.

Source: peripheral blood mononuclear cells (PBMCs), taken before the fourth cycle of nivolumab. The chain joins TRBV7-9 to TRBJ1-5; D gene ambiguous. This TCR came from a human donor with classical Hodgkin lymphoma. Here the CDR3 reads CASSPKTRVRNQPQHF. The CDR3 nucleotides are TGTGCCAGCAGCCCCAAAACGAGGGTCCGAAATCAGCCCCAGCATTTT.